This entry is about one T cell receptor beta chain. The method was immunoSEQ multiplex PCR; TCRdb's version includes in-frame clones alone and lacks a portion of them. The top ten clones hold around 15% of a sample with roughly 170,000 clones, approximately 82% of them seen once. This sample is drawn from a study of blood T cell repertoires in COVID-19. The germline gives CDR1 SNHLY, CDR2 FYNNEI. V was cut by 9 bases and J by 7 bases, with 15 bases left in between. CDR3 length: 13 residues. The participants were between about 18 and 90 years old and came from 20 to 30 US areas. Membership in each cohort depended on participant-reported clinical history. What the recovered Cohort 3 donors had was two negative PCRs, clearance, or symptom resolution.

This chain joins TRBV2 and TRBJ1-4; D perhaps matches TRBD1 (6 bases). This sequence originates from a woman aged 50 to 60 who had recovered from COVID-19. Input material: PBMCs or T cells enriched from blood (not recorded which). CDR3 region: CARRGGIGEKLFF. The CDR3, as DNA: TGTGCCAGGAGAGGGGGTATAGGTGAAAAACTGTTTTTT.